The rows below give T cell receptor beta chains drawn from one sample of a study of T cells expressing NK-cell markers. Reprocessing the 5' RACE reads, TCRdb reports a single entry for every CDR3 protein and omits DNA. Its listing shows approximately 440,000 distinct CDR3 sequences. Sequenced material: blood T cells: a sorted CD56 or NKG2C T cell subset, CD4+ or CD8+ T cells, or bulk PBMC T cells (not recorded which). The origin of the receptors is a woman aged 45-65 years in good health. Both conserved end residues are part of each CDR3.

>TRBJ2-3|TRBV6-5
CASRGLSTDTQYF
>TRBJ2-3|TRBV11-2
CASSSLSGRAADTQYF
>TRBJ2-2|TRBV12-3/TRBV12-4
CASSFRLAGGKAGELFF
>TRBJ2-7|TRBV4-2
CASSQEVSTSGTLYEQYF
>TRBJ2-2|TRBV29-1
CSVAETGELFF
>TRBJ2-2|TRBV19
CASSIAWNTGELFF
>TRBJ1-4|TRBV25-1
CASSVEGAVNQLFF
>TRBJ1-4|TRBV7-9
CASSKGTGHNEKLFF
>TRBJ1-5|TRBV12-3/TRBV12-4
CASSLGQGRGGFSNQPQHF
>TRBJ2-2|TRBV5-1
CASSLLANGELFF
>TRBJ2-2|TRBV5-1
CASSSRPDRRDTGELFF
>TRBJ1-5|TRBV12-3/TRBV12-4
CASELGGGQPQHF
>TRBJ1-1|TRBV14
CASSQWASMNTEAFF
>TRBJ1-1|TRBV20-1
CSALQVRVREAFF
>TRBJ1-5|TRBV12-3/TRBV12-4
CASSFGGGAQHF
>TRBJ2-5|TRBV5-1
CASSGAGGPQETQYF
>TRBJ2-4|TRBV9
CASSVDSGGNIQYF
>TRBJ1-2|TRBV5-1
CASSSTGNGYTF
>TRBJ2-5|TRBV6-5
CASSYSNAETQYF